The 21 T cell receptor beta chains given below trace back to one sample, sequenced in a study of blood T cell repertoires in COVID-19. The method was immunoSEQ multiplex PCR; TCRdb's version includes in-frame clones alone and lacks a portion of them. The sample holds about 270,000 clones, approximately 85% seen once. The sequenced material came from peripheral blood. These receptors all come from a human donor in a cohort sampled during active COVID-19.

The V gene is TRBV18, the J gene TRBJ1-6; D is undetermined. The germline V and J ends were trimmed by 2 bases and 8 bases, with 7 bases remaining between them. The germline CDR1 and CDR2 sequences are KGHSH and LQKENI. The length of the CDR3 is 13 residues. For the CDR3, the DNA is TGTGCCAGCTCACCAATATTAGATTCACCCCTCCACTTT. It specifies CASSPILDSPLHF.

This sequence joins TRBV18 and TRBJ2-7; TRBD1 agrees at 7 bases. Germline V gives CDR1 KGHSH, CDR2 LQKENI. This CDR3 has 16 residues. Losses at the gene ends were 4 bases for V and 2 bases for J; bases not matched to a gene: 11. The CDR3 sequence is CASSRSRDSAAYEQYF. CDR3 nucleotide sequence: TGTGCCAGCTCACGGAGCCGGGACAGCGCCGCCTACGAGCAGTACTTC.

The chain carries TRBV14 and TRBJ2-2; 8 bases are shared with TRBD1. The ends lost 5 bases at V and 4 bases at J; junction bases unmatched: 9. CDR3 length: 16 residues. Germline V gene lookup returns CDR1 SGHDN and CDR2 FVKESK. The CDR3 loop reads CASSLTGQGPTGELFF. CDR3 nucleotide sequence: TGTGCCAGCAGCTTGACAGGACAGGGCCCCACCGGGGAGCTGTTTTTT.

The chain links TRBV30 to TRBJ2-7; 7 bases fit TRBD2. This CDR3 region has 15 residues. Trimming took 0 bases from V and 5 from J; bases not matched to a gene: 10. Germline-derived CDR1 and CDR2 are GTSNPN and SVGIG (reference sequence). CDR3 sequence: CAWSVGSGRFDEQYF. The DNA of the CDR3 is TGTGCCTGGAGTGTAGGGTCCGGGAGGTTTGACGAGCAGTACTTC. Filled out from reference TRBV30 and TRBJ2-7, the complete variable domain reads SQTIHQWPATLVQPVGSPLSLECTVEGTSNPNLYWYRQAAGRGLQLLFYSVGIGQISSEVPQNLSASRPQDRQFILSSKKLLLSDSGFYLCAWSVGSGRFDEQYFGPGTRLTVT.

This chain connects TRBV7-9 to TRBJ2-5; 8 bases agree with TRBD2. CDR1 and CDR2 from the germline V gene are SEHNR and FQNEAQ (reference sequence). Trimming took 2 bases from V and 2 from J; bases not matched to a gene: 4. The CDR3 sequence is 15 residues long. CDR3 in DNA: TGTGCCAGCAGCTTAACTAGCGGAGAACAAGAGACCCAGTACTTC. Protein sequence: CASSLTSGEQETQYF.

V and J are TRBV5-4 and TRBJ2-2; TRBD1 matches at 9 bases. Germline CDR1 and CDR2: SGHNT and YYREEE (reference sequence). J lost 4 bases, V lost 5 bases, and 9 bases had no gene match. This CDR3 spans 16 amino acids. As DNA, the CDR3 is TGTGCCAGCAGGCAGGCGGGACAGGGTCGCACCGGGGAGCTGTTTTTT. Amino acid sequence: CASRQAGQGRTGELFF.

Turning to this clone: An end of the junction differs from the germline gene, which may be a read error. V is TRBV7-9 and J is TRBJ2-5, with D unclear. Germline V CDR1 and CDR2: SEHNR, FQNEAQ (reference sequence). The CDR3 is 14 amino acids. This CDR3 is CASTLQTPQETQYF. Here the CDR3 DNA reads TGTGCCAGCACCTTACAAACACCTCAAGAGACCCAGTACTTC.

V gene TRBV4-2 combines with J gene TRBJ2-7; the D gene is possibly TRBD2 (5 bases). V lost 0 bases, J lost 4 bases, and 10 bases lay in between. The CDR3 length is 14 residues. CDR1 is LGHNA and CDR2 is YNFKEQ in the germline V gene. CDR3 residues: CASSQEKGGYEQYF. The CDR3 DNA reads as TGTGCCAGCAGCCAAGAGAAGGGCGGGTACGAGCAGTACTTC.

V and J are TRBV4-1 and TRBJ2-7, with D perhaps matching TRBD1 (6 bases). Trimming took 1 base from V and 5 from J, leaving 18 bases between them. Germline V gene data show CDR1 as MGHRA and CDR2 as YSYEKL. The CDR3 has 16 residues. The CDR3 region is CASSQGGRQANNEQYF. The CDR3 nucleotides are TGCGCCAGCAGCCAAGGGGGTAGACAGGCCAACAACGAGCAGTACTTC.

The chain is built from TRBV28 and TRBJ1-2, with 7 positions matching TRBD1. Looked up from germline, CDR1 is MDHEN and CDR2 is SYDVKM. The CDR3 is 15 amino acids. V was clipped by 7 bases and J by 6 bases; unmatched bases: 14. The CDR3 region has the DNA TGTGCCAGCAAACCGACAGGGCGCCGACCAAATGGCTACACCTTC. Protein product: CASKPTGRRPNGYTF.

The chain couples TRBV5-1 to TRBJ2-4, with TRBD1 as a possible D gene (5 bases). V was shortened by 4 bases and J by 0 bases, with 14 bases between the two germline ends. This CDR3 is built from 16 residues. Per germline, CDR1 SGHRS and CDR2 YFSETQ. The DNA for the CDR3 is TGCGCCAGCAGCCCCCAGACAGAAATAGCCAAAAACATTCAGTACTTC. Translating gives CASSPQTEIAKNIQYF.

This chain connects TRBV6-2 or TRBV6-3 to TRBJ2-7; TRBD1 matches 10 bases. Unmatched junction bases numbered 12, after V lost 7 bases and J lost 9 bases. This CDR3 spans 14 amino acids. CDR1 and CDR2 (germline): MNHEY, SVGEGT. CDR3 region: CASTPGGDRGRQYF. The CDR3 nucleotides are TGTGCCAGCACCCCGGGTGGGGACAGGGGACGGCAGTACTTC.

This clone showed up just once. The chain has TRBV25-1 and TRBJ1-2, with D hard to call. Germline V gives CDR1 MGHDK, CDR2 SYGVNS. CDR3 length equals 11 residues. V was clipped by 2 bases and J by 7 bases, with 5 bases between them. The CDR3 protein is CASSEQAGYTF. CDR3 sequence (DNA): TGTGCCAGCAGTGAACAAGCTGGCTACACCTTC.

This clone turned up a few times. This rearrangement joins TRBV9 to TRBJ1-1, with D hard to call. Germline V gene sequence: CDR1 SGDLS, CDR2 YYNGEE. Trimming removed 2 bases at V and 7 bases at J, with 12 bases between. This CDR3 is built from 13 residues. CDR3: CASSVRRRSEAFF. The CDR3 DNA reads TGTGCCAGCAGCGTCCGACGACGGAGTGAAGCTTTCTTT.

This chain links TRBV28 with TRBJ2-7; possibly TRBD1 for D (5 bases). CDR1 and CDR2 from the germline V gene are MDHEN and SYDVKM. The CDR3 spans 15 residues. V was cut by 5 bases and J by 0 bases, with 14 bases left in between. Here the CDR3 reads CASSLADSLSYEQYF. DNA of the CDR3: TGTGCCAGCAGTCTTGCCGACAGCCTCTCCTACGAGCAGTACTTC.

The J gene is TRBJ2-5, the V gene TRBV10-3; 8 positions agree with TRBD2. With V trimmed by 0 bases and J by 5 bases, 5 bases remained unmatched. The CDR3 has 15 amino acids. CDR1 is ENHRY and CDR2 is SYGVKD in the germline V gene. The CDR3 region has the DNA TGTGCCATCAGTGAGTCGGGGACTAGGTTCGAGACCCAGTACTTC. Protein sequence: CAISESGTRFETQYF.

The chain has TRBV9 and TRBJ1-1; TRBD1 is a possible D gene (6 bases). Trimming removed 3 bases at V and 7 bases at J, with 22 bases between. This CDR3 contains 16 residues. Per germline, CDR1 SGDLS and CDR2 YYNGEE. CDR3 DNA sequence: TGTGCCAGCAGCGGGAGTTCAGCATCCCCGACAGGTGAAGCTTTCTTT. Its protein is CASSGSSASPTGEAFF. The variable domain in full, with the rest retrieved from reference TRBV9 and TRBJ1-1, is DSGVTQTPKHLITATGQRVTLRCSPRSGDLSVYWYQQSLDQGLQFLIQYYNGEERAKGNILERFSAQQFPDLHSELNLSSLELGDSALYFCASSGSSASPTGEAFFGQGTRLTVV.

This clone was seen just once. This rearrangement joins TRBV7-9 to TRBJ2-3; 7 bases match TRBD1. The length of the CDR3 is 14 residues. Unmatched junction bases numbered 4, after V lost 5 bases and J lost 2 bases. Per germline, CDR1 SEHNR and CDR2 FQNEAQ (reference sequence). CDR3 sequence: CASSRDSNTDTQYF. The DNA of the CDR3 is TGTGCCAGCAGCCGGGACAGCAACACAGATACGCAGTATTTT.

This clone was seen a single time. The chain recombines TRBV10-1 with TRBJ2-1; 8 bases align to TRBD2. The junction had 8 bases not matched to a gene; V was cut back by 3 bases and J by 7 bases. CDR1 is WNHNN, CDR2 SYGVQD, per germline (reference sequence). There are 15 residues in the CDR3. The CDR3: CASSDAGRAKNEQFF. Here the CDR3 DNA reads TGCGCCAGCAGTGATGCCGGGAGGGCTAAGAATGAGCAGTTCTTC.

V and J are TRBV5-1 and TRBJ2-5; 8 nucleotides align to TRBD1. The V gene's germline CDR1 is SGHRS and CDR2 YFSETQ. The CDR3 contains 13 residues. The V segment lost 8 bases and the J segment 5 bases; nucleotides outside the gene matches: 8. The CDR3 loop reads CASEPNRGETQYF. CDR3 nucleotide sequence: TGCGCCAGTGAGCCTAACAGGGGGGAGACCCAGTACTTC.

A few counts support this clone. This chain uses TRBV5-1 with TRBJ1-1; 7 positions match TRBD1. Germline V CDR1 and CDR2: SGHRS, YFSETQ. V trimming: 4 bases; J trimming: 6 bases; junction bases outside the gene matches: 6. This CDR3 comprises 13 residues. CDR3 amino acids: CASSLGQDAEAFF. As DNA, the CDR3 is TGCGCCAGCAGCCTCGGACAGGACGCTGAAGCTTTCTTT.